Included here is one T cell receptor (beta chain) sequence, with context. The data originate from a study of blood T cell repertoires in COVID-19. TCRdb's table, derived via immunoSEQ multiplex PCR, lists solely in-frame clones and lacks some. The table lists around 140,000 clones, 75% to 85% of them singletons. V was clipped by 1 base and J by 3 bases, with 18 bases between them. The CDR3 totals 17 residues. Germline V gene sequence: CDR1 KGHSH, CDR2 LQKENI. The sequenced material came from peripheral blood. The TCR comes from a man in his 60s with active or convalescent COVID-19. J is TRBJ1-2 and V is TRBV18; D not certain. The CDR3 protein is CASSPLIEEGPHYGYTF. The CDR3 DNA is TGTGCCAGCTCACCACTGATAGAGGAGGGCCCGCACTATGGCTACACCTTC.